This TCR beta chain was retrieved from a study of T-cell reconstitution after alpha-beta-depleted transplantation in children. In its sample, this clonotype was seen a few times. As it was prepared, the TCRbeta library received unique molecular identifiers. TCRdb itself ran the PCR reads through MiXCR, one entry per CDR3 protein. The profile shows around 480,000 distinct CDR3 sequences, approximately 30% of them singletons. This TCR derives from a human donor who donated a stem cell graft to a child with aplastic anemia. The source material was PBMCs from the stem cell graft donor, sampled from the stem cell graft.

CDR3 sequence reads: CASSFGGAPDYNEQFF. DNA for the CDR3: TGTGCCAGCAGTTTTGGGGGGGCCCCTGACTACAATGAGCAGTTCTTC. This chain connects TRBV6-2 or TRBV6-3 to TRBJ2-1; D is possibly TRBD2 (7 bases). The germline V and J ends were trimmed by 4 bases and 3 bases, with 16 bases remaining between them. The CDR3 totals 16 residues. Germline CDR1 and CDR2: MNHEY and SVGEGT.